One TCR beta chain is described in this entry. Its cognate antigen is unknown. The record originates from a study of CD8 T cells in ankylosing spondylitis. Study-level findings and limits: Among TCR beta sequences, a motif of under ten highly homologous variants appeared characteristic of ankylosing spondylitis blood. Significantly higher representation of disease-linked clones was reported for matched ankylosing spondylitis synovial fluid. Both synovial fluid and blood in reactive arthritis had previously been reported to carry some motif variants.

Trimming took 6 bases from V and 4 from J, leaving 14 bases between them. CDR1 SQVTM and CDR2 ANQGSEA come from the germline V gene. The CDR3 is made up of 13 amino acids. Library preparation for TCR beta used quantitative 5'-RACE with molecular barcodes. MiXCR, applied by TCRdb to the 5' RACE reads, yields one record per CDR3 protein. The sample lists under 85,000 distinct CDR3 sequences, about 5.4% occurring once. Sequenced input: blood, either unsorted or a sorted T cell fraction (not recorded which). The genes are TRBV29-1 and TRBJ2-3; the D gene is possibly TRBD2 (7 bases). This sequence originates from a male donor with ankylosing spondylitis or in good health (not recorded which). The CDR3 loop is CSVLRGAADTQYF. The CDR3 coding sequence is TGCAGCGTCCTACGGGGGGCCGCAGATACGCAGTATTTT.